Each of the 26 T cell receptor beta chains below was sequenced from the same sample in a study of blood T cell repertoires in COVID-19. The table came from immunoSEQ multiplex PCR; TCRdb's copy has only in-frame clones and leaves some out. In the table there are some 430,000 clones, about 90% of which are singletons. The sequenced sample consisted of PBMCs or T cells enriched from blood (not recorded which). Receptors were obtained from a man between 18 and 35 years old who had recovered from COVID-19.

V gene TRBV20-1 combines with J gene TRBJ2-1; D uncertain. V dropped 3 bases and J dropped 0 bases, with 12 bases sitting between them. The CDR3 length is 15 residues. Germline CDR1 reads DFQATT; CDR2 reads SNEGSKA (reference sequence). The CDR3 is CSASGALSSYNEQFF. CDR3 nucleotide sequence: TGCAGTGCTAGTGGCGCCCTGAGCTCCTACAATGAGCAGTTCTTC.

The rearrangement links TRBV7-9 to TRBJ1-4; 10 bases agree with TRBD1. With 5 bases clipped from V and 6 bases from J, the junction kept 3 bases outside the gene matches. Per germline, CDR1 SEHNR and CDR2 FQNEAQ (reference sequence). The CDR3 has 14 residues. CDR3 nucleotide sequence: TGTGCCAGCAGCCCCGGGACAGGGGATGAAAAACTGTTTTTT. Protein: CASSPGTGDEKLFF.

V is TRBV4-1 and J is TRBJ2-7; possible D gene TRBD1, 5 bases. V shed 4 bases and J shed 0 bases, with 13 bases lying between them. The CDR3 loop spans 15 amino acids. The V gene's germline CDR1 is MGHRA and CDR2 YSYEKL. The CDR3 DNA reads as TGCGCCAGCAGCCGGGGCGACACGGACTCCTACGAGCAGTACTTC. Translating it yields CASSRGDTDSYEQYF.

The CDR3 DNA follows: TGTGCCAGTAGTATAGCGGGGGGCTCGAACACCGGGGAGCTGTTTTTT. Encoded protein: CASSIAGGSNTGELFF. The chain combines TRBV19 with TRBJ2-2, with D perhaps matching TRBD2 (7 bases). The CDR3 has 16 amino acids. The V end was cut by 1 base, the J end by 0 bases, with 9 bases between. Germline V gene sequence: CDR1 LNHDA, CDR2 SQIVND (reference sequence).

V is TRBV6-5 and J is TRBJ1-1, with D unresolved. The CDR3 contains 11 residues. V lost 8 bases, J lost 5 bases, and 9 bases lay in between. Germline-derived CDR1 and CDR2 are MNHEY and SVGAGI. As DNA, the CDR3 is TGTGCCAGCTCCTCGGAGACTGAAGCTTTCTTT. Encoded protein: CASSSETEAFF.

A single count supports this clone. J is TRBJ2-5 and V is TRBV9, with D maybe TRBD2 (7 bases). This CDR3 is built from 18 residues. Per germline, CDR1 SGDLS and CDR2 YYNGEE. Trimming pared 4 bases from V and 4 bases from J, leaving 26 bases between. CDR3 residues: CASSPSLGAGAKGETQYF. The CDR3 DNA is TGTGCCAGCAGCCCCTCCCTGGGGGCGGGAGCAAAGGGAGAGACCCAGTACTTC.

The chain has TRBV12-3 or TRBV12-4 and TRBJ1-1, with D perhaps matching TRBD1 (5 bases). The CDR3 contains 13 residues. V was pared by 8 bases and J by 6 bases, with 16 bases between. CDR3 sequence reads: CASQPGRVAEAFF. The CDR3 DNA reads TGTGCCAGCCAGCCAGGGAGGGTCGCTGAAGCTTTCTTT.

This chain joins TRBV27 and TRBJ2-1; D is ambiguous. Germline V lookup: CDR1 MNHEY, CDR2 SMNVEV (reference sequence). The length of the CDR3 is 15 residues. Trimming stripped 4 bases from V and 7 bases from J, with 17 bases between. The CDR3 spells CASSSPRQKRNEQFF. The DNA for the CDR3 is TGTGCCAGCAGTTCCCCGCGACAAAAACGGAATGAGCAGTTCTTC.

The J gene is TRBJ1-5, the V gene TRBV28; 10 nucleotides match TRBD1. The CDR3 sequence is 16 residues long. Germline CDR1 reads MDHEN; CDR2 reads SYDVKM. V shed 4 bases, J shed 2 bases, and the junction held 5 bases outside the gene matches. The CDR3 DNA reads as TGTGCCAGCAGTTCGTTCGACAGGGGGCGCAATCAGCCCCAGCATTTT. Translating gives CASSSFDRGRNQPQHF. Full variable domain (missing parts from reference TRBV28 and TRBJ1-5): DVKVTQSSRYLVKRTGEKVFLECVQDMDHENMFWYRQDPGLGLRLIYFSYDVKMKEKGDIPEGYSVSREKKERFSLILESASTNQTSMYLCASSSFDRGRNQPQHFGDGTRLSIL.

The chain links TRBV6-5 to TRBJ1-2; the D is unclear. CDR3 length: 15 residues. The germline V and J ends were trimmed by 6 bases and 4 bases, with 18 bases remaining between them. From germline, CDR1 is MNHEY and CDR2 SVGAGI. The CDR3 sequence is CASRGETGAIYGYTF. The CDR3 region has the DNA TGTGCCAGCAGGGGAGAGACGGGTGCCATCTATGGCTACACCTTC.

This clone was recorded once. This chain's CDR3 is CASSSAGGLLMRQFF. The CDR3 region has the DNA TGTGCCAGCTCATCAGCGGGAGGGCTTCTTATGCGGCAGTTCTTC. The rearrangement uses TRBV18 and TRBJ2-1; 10 nucleotides align to TRBD2. The CDR3 has 15 amino acids. The J segment lost 12 bases and the V segment lost 5 bases, leaving 13 bases of the junction unmatched. Germline loops: CDR1 KGHSH, CDR2 LQKENI.

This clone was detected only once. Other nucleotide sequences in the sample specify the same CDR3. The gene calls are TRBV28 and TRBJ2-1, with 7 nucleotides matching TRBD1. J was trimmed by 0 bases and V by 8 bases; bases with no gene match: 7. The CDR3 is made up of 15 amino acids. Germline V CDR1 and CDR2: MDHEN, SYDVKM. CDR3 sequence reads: CASSRDSLSYNEQFF. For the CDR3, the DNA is TGTGCCAGCTCCAGGGACAGCCTCTCCTACAATGAGCAGTTCTTC.

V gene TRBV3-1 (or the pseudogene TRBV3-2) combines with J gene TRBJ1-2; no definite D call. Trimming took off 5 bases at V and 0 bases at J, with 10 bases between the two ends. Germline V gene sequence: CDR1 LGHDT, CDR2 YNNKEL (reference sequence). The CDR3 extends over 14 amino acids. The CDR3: CASSSAPSNYGYTF. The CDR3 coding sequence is TGTGCCAGCAGCTCCGCGCCTTCTAACTATGGCTACACCTTC.

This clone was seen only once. The CDR3 region is CASSSQGASTEAFF. The CDR3 DNA follows: TGCGCCAGCAGCTCACAGGGGGCGAGCACTGAAGCTTTCTTT. The chain carries TRBV5-1 and TRBJ1-1; 9 bases line up with TRBD1. Germline CDR1 reads SGHRS; CDR2 reads YFSETQ. The CDR3 length is 14 residues. V was clipped by 3 bases and J by 4 bases; unmatched bases: 4.

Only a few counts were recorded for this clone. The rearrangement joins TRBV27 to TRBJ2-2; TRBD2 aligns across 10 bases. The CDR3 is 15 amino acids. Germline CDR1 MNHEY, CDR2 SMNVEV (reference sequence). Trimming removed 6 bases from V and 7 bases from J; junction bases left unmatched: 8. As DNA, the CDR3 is TGTGCCAGCAGCCAGACAGCGGGAGGGGGCGGGGAGCTGTTTTTT. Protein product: CASSQTAGGGGELFF.

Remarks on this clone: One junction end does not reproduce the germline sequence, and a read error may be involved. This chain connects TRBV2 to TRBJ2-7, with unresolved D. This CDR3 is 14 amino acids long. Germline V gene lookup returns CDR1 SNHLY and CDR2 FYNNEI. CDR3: CASRQVLLSDEQYF. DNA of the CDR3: TGTGCCAGCCGACAAGTACTTCTCTCCGACGAGCAGTACTTC.

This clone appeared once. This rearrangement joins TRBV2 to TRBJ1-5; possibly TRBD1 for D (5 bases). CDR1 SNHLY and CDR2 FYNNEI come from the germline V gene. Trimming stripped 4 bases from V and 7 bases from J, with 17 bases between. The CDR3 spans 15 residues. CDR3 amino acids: CASSGGASRRQPQHF. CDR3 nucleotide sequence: TGTGCCAGCAGTGGCGGGGCAAGTCGGCGCCAGCCCCAGCATTTT.

CDR3 amino acids: CAISLAGGANEQFF. CDR3 nucleotides: TGTGCCATCAGCTTAGCGGGGGGGGCCAATGAGCAGTTCTTC. The chain joins TRBV10-3 to TRBJ2-1; TRBD2 aligns across 11 bases. CDR3 size: 14 residues. V dropped 6 bases and J dropped 6; count of bases not matched to a gene: 4. Germline V gives CDR1 ENHRY, CDR2 SYGVKD.

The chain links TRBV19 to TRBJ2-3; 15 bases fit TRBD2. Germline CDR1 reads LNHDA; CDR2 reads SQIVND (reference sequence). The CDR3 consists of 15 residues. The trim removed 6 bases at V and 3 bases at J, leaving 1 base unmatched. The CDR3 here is CASSGTSGGTDTQYF. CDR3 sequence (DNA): TGTGCCAGTAGCGGGACTAGCGGGGGGACAGATACGCAGTATTTT.

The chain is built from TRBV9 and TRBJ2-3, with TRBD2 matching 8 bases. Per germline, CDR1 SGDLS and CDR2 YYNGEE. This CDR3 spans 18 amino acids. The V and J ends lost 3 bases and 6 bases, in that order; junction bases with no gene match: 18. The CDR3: CASSGRGTRSSTVDTQYF. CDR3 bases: TGTGCCAGCAGCGGAAGGGGGACTAGAAGCAGTACGGTGGATACGCAGTATTTT. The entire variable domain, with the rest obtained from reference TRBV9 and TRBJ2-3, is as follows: DSGVTQTPKHLITATGQRVTLRCSPRSGDLSVYWYQQSLDQGLQFLIQYYNGEERAKGNILERFSAQQFPDLHSELNLSSLELGDSALYFCASSGRGTRSSTVDTQYFGPGTRLTVL.

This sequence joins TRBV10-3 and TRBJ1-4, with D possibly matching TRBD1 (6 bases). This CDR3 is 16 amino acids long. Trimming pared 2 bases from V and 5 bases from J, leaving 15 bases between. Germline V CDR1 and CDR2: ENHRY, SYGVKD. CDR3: CAISERGGSSNEKLFF. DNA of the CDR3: TGTGCCATCAGTGAGCGGGGGGGCTCATCAAATGAAAAACTGTTTTTT.

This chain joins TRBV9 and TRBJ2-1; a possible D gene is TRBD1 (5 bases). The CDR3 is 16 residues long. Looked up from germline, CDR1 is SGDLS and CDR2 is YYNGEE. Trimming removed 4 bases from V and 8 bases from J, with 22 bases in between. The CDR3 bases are TGTGCCAGCAGCCACCCAAGAGTGGGGCCTTCACATGAGCAGTTCTTC. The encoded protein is CASSHPRVGPSHEQFF.

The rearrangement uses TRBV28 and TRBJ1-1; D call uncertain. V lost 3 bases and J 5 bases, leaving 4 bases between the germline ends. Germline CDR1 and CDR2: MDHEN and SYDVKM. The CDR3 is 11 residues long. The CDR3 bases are TGTGCCAGCAGTTTCGGGACTGAAGCTTTCTTT. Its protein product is CASSFGTEAFF.

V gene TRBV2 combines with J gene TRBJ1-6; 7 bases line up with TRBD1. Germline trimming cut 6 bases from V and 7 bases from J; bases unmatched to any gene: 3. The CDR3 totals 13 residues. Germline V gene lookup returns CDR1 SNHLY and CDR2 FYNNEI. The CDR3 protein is CASRGGGNSPLHF. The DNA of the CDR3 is TGTGCCAGCAGAGGGGGCGGGAATTCACCCCTCCACTTT. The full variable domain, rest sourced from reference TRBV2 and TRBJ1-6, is EPEVTQTPSHQVTQMGQEVILRCVPISNHLYFYWYRQILGQKVEFLVSFYNNEISEKSEIFDDQFSVERPDGSNFTLKIRSTKLEDSAMYFCASRGGGNSPLHFGNGTRLTVT.

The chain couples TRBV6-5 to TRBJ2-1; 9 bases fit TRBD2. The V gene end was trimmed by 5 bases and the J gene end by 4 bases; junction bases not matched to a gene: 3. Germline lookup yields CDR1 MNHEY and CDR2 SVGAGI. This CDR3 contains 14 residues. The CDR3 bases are TGTGCCAGCAGTCGGACTAGCGAATACAATGAGCAGTTCTTC. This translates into CASSRTSEYNEQFF.

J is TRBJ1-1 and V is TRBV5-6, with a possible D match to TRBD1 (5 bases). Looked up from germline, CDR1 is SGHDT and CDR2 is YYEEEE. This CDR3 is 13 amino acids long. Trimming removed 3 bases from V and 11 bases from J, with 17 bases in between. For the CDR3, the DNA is TGTGCCAGCAGCTCCCGGGGTGGAGGGGCGGCTTTCTTT. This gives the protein CASSSRGGGAAFF.